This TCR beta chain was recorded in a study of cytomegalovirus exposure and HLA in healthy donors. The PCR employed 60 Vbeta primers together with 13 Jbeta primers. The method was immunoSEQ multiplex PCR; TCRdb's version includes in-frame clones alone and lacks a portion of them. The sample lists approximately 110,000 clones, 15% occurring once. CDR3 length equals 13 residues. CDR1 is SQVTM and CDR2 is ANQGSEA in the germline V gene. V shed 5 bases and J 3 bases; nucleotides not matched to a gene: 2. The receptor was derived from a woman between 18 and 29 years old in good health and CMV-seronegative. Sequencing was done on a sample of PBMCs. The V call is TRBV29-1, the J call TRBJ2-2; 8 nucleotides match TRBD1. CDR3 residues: CSVRTGHTGELFF. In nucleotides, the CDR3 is TGCAGCGTTAGGACAGGGCACACCGGGGAGCTGTTTTTT.